The rows below give T cell receptor beta chains drawn from one sample of a study of T cells after yellow fever vaccination. TCRdb reanalysed the 5' RACE reads using MiXCR and keeps one entry per CDR3 protein. The repertoire consists of 450,000 to 650,000 distinct CDR3 sequences, with 13% occurring once and the leading ten covering around 15%. Sequenced here: PBMCs, sampled on the day of the yellow fever booster vaccination. These receptor sequences come from a young man who received the YFV17D yellow fever vaccine. The CDR3 runs from the conserved cysteine through the conserved F or W. The D gene is left open where the match is weak. Clone size is shown for a subset of rows, as once, few, many or a class of expanded clone.

D | size | J | V | DNA | CDR3
- | - | TRBJ2-1 | TRBV18 | TGTGCCAGCTCAAGCGGAGCCGTGAACAATGAGCAGTTCTTC | CASSSGAVNNEQFF
- | - | TRBJ2-4 | TRBV29-1 | TGCAGCGTTGAACCTCACACGGGGGCCAAAAACATTCAGTACTTC | CSVEPHTGAKNIQYF
- | - | TRBJ2-2 | TRBV12-3/TRBV12-4 | TGTGCCAGCAGTTTAGCAGCAATCAAGCAGCTGAACACCGGGGAGCTGTTTTTT | CASSLAAIKQLNTGELFF
TRBD2 | - | TRBJ2-7 | TRBV12-3/TRBV12-4 | TGTGCCAGCAGTTTGCTGGTGGTAGCGGGAACCTACGAGCAGTACTTC | CASSLLVVAGTYEQYF
- | few | TRBJ2-1 | TRBV7-6 | TGTGCCAGCAGCTTCGTCAGACATGAGCAGTTCTTC | CASSFVRHEQFF
TRBD2 | few | TRBJ2-1 | TRBV14 | TGTGCCAGCAGCGGCGGGAGACGAAATGAGCAGTTCTTC | CASSGGRRNEQFF
TRBD2 | few | TRBJ2-2 | TRBV7-2 | TGTGCCAGCAGCTTAACTAGCGTAATTAACACCGGGGAGCTGTTTTTT | CASSLTSVINTGELFF
TRBD1 | few | TRBJ2-3 | TRBV3-1 | TGTGCCAGCAGCCAAATTCGGACAGGGGAAGATACGCAGTATTTT | CASSQIRTGEDTQYF
- | - | TRBJ2-5 | TRBV6-1 | TGTGCCAGCAGTGAAGTTGAGGAGCCAGAGACCCAGTACTTC | CASSEVEEPETQYF
- | few | TRBJ2-1 | TRBV4-3 | TGCGCCAGCAGCCAAGATCCCCAGGGGATTCTGGATGAGCAGTTCTTC | CASSQDPQGILDEQFF
TRBD2 | - | TRBJ2-6 | TRBV7-6 | TGTGCCAGCAGCTTCGGACTAGCGGGAGGGCCTACTTGGGCCAACGTCCTGACTTTC | CASSFGLAGGPTWANVLTF
- | - | TRBJ2-2 | TRBV9 | TGTGCCAGCAGGGTAGATTTCGACACCGGGGAGCTGTTTTTT | CASRVDFDTGELFF
TRBD1 | few | TRBJ2-4 | TRBV28 | TGTGCCAGCAGTGCCTATTTTCTCCGCGGGACAGGGGTAGCCAAAAACATTCAGTACTTC | CASSAYFLRGTGVAKNIQYF
- | - | TRBJ1-2 | TRBV24-1 | TGTGCCACCAGTGATTCCGGGAGCCTTGGTGGCTACACCTTC | CATSDSGSLGGYTF
- | - | TRBJ2-1 | TRBV29-1 | TGCAGCGTTGAAGAAGGGCCGGATGAGCAGTTCTTC | CSVEEGPDEQFF
- | few | TRBJ2-1 | TRBV6-5 | TGTGCCAGCAGTTACTCGGGCAGGGCCAGTGAGCAGTTCTTC | CASSYSGRASEQFF
- | - | TRBJ2-7 | TRBV7-9 | TGTGCCAGCAGCTTACTGCGGGAAGTCGACGAGCAGTACTTC | CASSLLREVDEQYF
TRBD2 | - | TRBJ2-1 | TRBV6-2/TRBV6-3 | TGTGCCAGCATCGCCGGACTAGCGGGAGTGTCCTACAATGAGCAGTTCTTC | CASIAGLAGVSYNEQFF
- | - | TRBJ1-3 | TRBV7-2 | TGTGCCAGCAGCCCTGTCAGGAACACCATATATTTT | CASSPVRNTIYF
- | - | TRBJ2-1 | TRBV4-3 | TGCGCCAGCAGTCTCGACACAACCTCCTACAATGAGCAGTTCTTC | CASSLDTTSYNEQFF
- | few | TRBJ2-1 | TRBV9 | TGTGCCAGCAGCGTAGGGTCCGAGAATGAGCAGTTCTTC | CASSVGSENEQFF
TRBD2 | few | TRBJ2-1 | TRBV15 | TGTGCCACCAGCACCCAGCGGGAGCGCCCGTACAATGAGCAGTTCTTC | CATSTQRERPYNEQFF
TRBD1 | - | TRBJ1-2 | TRBV20-1 | TGCAGTGCCCAGGGGGGCGCGTTAATCTATGGCTACACCTTC | CSAQGGALIYGYTF
- | few | TRBJ2-3 | TRBV4-3 | TGCGCCAGCAGCCAAGAGTTGTTCGATACGCAGTATTTT | CASSQELFDTQYF
- | few | TRBJ2-5 | TRBV11-2 | TGTGCCAGCAGCTTATTCACACCTCAAGAGACCCAGTACTTC | CASSLFTPQETQYF
TRBD1 | few | TRBJ2-5 | TRBV18 | TGTGCCAGCTCACCGACAGGGTACGAAGAGACCCAGTACTTC | CASSPTGYEETQYF
TRBD2 | few | TRBJ2-5 | TRBV20-1 | TGCAGTGCTCTCCTTAGCGGGAGGGAGACCCAGTACTTC | CSALLSGRETQYF
TRBD2 | few | TRBJ2-7 | TRBV5-1 | TGCGCCAGCTCTAGCGGGAGGATGGTTCTATCCTACGAGCAGTACTTC | CASSSGRMVLSYEQYF
- | few | TRBJ2-6 | TRBV7-9 | TGTGCCAGCAGCTTAGCCAGAGGGGTCTCTGGGGCCAACGTCCTGACTTTC | CASSLARGVSGANVLTF